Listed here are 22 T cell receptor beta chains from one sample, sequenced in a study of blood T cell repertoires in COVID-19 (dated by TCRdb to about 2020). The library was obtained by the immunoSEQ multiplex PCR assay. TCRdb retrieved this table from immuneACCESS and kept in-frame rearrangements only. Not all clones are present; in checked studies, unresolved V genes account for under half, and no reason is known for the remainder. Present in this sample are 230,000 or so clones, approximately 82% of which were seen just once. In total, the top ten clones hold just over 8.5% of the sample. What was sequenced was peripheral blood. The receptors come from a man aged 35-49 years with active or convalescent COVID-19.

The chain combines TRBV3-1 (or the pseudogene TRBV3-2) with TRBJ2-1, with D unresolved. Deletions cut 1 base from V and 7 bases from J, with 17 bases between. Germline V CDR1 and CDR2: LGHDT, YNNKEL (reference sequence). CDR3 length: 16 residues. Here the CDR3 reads CASSQGARPLQNEQFF. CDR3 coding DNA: TGTGCCAGCAGCCAAGGAGCGAGGCCGCTTCAAAATGAGCAGTTCTTC.

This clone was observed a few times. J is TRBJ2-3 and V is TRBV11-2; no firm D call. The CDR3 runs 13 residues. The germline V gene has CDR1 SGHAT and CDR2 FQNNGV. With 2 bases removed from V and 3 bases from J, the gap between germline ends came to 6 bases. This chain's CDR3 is CASSLTRTDTQYF. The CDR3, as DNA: TGTGCCAGCAGCTTAACCAGGACAGATACGCAGTATTTT.

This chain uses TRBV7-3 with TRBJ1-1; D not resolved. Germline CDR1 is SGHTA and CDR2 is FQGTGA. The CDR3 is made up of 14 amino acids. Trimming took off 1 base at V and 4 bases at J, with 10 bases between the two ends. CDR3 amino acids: CASSLNRGGTEAFF. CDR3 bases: TGTGCCAGCAGCTTAAACCGGGGAGGCACTGAAGCTTTCTTT.

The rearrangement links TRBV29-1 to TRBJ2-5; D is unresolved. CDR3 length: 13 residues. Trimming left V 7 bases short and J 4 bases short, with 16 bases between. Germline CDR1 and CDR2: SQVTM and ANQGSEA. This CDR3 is CSARRPSLETQYF. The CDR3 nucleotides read TGCAGCGCTAGGAGACCCAGCCTAGAGACCCAGTACTTC.

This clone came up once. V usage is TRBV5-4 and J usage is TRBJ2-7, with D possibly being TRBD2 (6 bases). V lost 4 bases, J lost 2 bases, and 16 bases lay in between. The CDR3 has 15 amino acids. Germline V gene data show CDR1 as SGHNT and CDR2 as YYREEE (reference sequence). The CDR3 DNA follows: TGTGCCAGCAGCATCGGGACTCCCTTGCCCTACGAGCAGTACTTC. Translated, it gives CASSIGTPLPYEQYF.

CDR3 coding DNA: TGTGCCAGCACTTCTCGGGAGGAAAGTGAGCAGTTCTTC. It codes for CASTSREESEQFF. The chain uses TRBV12-3 or TRBV12-4 and TRBJ2-1; 7 nucleotides line up with TRBD2. The CDR3 has 13 residues. Trimming at V came to 7 bases and at J to 9 bases, leaving 9 bases not matched to a gene.

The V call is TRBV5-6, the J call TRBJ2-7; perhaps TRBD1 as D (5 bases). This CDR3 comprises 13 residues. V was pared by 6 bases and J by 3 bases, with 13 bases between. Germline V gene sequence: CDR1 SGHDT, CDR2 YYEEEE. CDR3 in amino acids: CASTADDSYEQYF. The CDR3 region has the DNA TGTGCCAGCACCGCCGACGACAGCTACGAGCAGTACTTC.

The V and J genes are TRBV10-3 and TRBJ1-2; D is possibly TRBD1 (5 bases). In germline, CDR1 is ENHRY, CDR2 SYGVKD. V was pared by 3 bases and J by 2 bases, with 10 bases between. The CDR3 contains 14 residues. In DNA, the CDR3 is TGTGCCATCAGTGATCCCGACAGAAACTATGGCTACACCTTC. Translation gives CAISDPDRNYGYTF.

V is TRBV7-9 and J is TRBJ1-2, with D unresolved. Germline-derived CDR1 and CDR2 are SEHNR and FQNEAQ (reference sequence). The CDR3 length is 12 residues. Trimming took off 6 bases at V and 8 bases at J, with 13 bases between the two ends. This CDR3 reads CASSSRFGGYTF. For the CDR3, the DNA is TGTGCCAGCAGTTCCCGATTCGGGGGCTACACCTTC. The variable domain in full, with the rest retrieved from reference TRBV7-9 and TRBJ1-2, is DTGVSQNPRHKITKRGQNVTFRCDPISEHNRLYWYRQTLGQGPEFLTYFQNEAQLEKSRLLSDRFSAERPKGSFSTLEIQRTEQGDSAMYLCASSSRFGGYTFGSGTRLTVV.

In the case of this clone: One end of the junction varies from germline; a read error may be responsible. CDR3 loop: CASSSSGVTGELFF. CDR3 coding DNA: TGTGCTAGCAGCTCCTCAGGGGTGACCGGGGAGCTGTTTTTT. The rearrangement joins TRBV7-7 to TRBJ2-2, with D tentatively TRBD1 (6 bases). The CDR3 totals 14 residues. Germline V CDR1 and CDR2: SSHAT, FNYEAQ (reference sequence). The complete variable domain, with remaining parts taken from reference TRBV7-7 and TRBJ2-2, reads GAGVSQSPRYKVTKRGQDVTLRCDPISSHATLYWYQQALGQGPEFLTYFNYEAQPDKSGLPSDRFSAERPEGSISTLTIQRTEQRDSAMYRCASSSSGVTGELFFGEGSRLTVL.

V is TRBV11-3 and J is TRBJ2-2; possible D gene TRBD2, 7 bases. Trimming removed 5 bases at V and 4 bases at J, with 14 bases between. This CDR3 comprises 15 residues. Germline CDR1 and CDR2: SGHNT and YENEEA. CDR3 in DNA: TGTGCCAGCAGCCGGGGGGCGATACGCACCGGGGAGCTGTTTTTT. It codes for CASSRGAIRTGELFF.

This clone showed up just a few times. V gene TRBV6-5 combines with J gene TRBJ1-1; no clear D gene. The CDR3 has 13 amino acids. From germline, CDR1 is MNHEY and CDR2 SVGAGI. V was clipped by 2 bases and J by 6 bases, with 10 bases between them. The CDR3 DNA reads TGTGCCAGCAGTTACACCTTGGGCTCTGAAGCTTTCTTT. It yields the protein CASSYTLGSEAFF.

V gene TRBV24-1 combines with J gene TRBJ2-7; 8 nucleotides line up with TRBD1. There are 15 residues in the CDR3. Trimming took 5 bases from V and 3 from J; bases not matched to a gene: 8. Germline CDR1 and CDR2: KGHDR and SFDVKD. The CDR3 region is CATSAWGTGIYEQYF. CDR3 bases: TGTGCCACCAGTGCCTGGGGGACAGGCATCTACGAGCAGTACTTC.

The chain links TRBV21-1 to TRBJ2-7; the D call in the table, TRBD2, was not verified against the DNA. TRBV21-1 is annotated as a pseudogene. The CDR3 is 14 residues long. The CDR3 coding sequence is TGTGCCAGCAGCAAAGTGGAAGAGGCCTACGAGCAGTACTTC. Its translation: CASSKVEEAYEQYF.

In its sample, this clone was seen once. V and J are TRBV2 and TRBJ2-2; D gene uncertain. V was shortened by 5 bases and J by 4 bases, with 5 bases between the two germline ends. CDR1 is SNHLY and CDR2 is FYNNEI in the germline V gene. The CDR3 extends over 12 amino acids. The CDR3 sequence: CASSYTTGELFF. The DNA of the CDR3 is TGTGCCAGCAGTTACACCACCGGGGAGCTGTTTTTT.

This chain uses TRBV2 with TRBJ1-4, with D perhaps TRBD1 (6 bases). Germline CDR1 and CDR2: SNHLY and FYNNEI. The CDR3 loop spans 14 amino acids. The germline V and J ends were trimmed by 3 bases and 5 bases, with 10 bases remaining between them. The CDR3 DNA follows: TGTGCCAGCAGTGATGACAGGCGGAATGAAAAACTGTTTTTT. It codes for CASSDDRRNEKLFF.

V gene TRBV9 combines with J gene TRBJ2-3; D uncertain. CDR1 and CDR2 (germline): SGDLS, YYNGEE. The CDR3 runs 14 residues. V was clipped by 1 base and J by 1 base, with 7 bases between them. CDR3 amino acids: CASSVSPGTDTQYF. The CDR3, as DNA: TGTGCCAGCAGCGTAAGCCCGGGCACAGATACGCAGTATTTT.

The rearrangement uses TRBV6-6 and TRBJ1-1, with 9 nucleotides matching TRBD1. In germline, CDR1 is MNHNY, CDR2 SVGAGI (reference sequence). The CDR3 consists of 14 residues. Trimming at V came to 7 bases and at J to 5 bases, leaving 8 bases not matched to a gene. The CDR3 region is CASIRDRAFTEAFF. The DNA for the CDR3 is TGTGCCAGCATTCGGGACAGGGCATTTACTGAAGCTTTCTTT.

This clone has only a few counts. CDR3 nucleotide sequence: TGCGCCAGCAGCCAAGGGGGACAGGACATGTATTCACCCCTCCACTTT. As protein: CASSQGGQDMYSPLHF. V gene TRBV4-1 combines with J gene TRBJ1-6, with TRBD1 matching 8 bases. This CDR3 is built from 16 residues. The ends lost 1 base at V and 8 bases at J; junction bases unmatched: 7. Looked up from germline, CDR1 is MGHRA and CDR2 is YSYEKL.

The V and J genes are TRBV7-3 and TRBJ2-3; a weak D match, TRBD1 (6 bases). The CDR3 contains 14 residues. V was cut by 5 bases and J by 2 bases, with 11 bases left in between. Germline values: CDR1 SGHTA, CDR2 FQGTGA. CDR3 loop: CASSPGQSTDTQYF. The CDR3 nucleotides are TGTGCCAGCAGCCCCGGACAGTCCACAGATACGCAGTATTTT.

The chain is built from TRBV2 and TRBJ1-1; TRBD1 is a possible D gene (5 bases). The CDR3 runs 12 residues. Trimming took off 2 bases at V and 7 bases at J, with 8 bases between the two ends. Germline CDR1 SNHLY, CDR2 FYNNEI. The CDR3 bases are TGTGCCAGCAGTGAACGGGGGGGTGAAGCTTTCTTT. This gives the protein CASSERGGEAFF.

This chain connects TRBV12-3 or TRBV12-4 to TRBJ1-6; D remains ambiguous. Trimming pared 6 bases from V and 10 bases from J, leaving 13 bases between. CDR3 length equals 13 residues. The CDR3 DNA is TGTGCCAGCAGCTCGAGGGTCTTATCACCCCTCCACTTT. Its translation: CASSSRVLSPLHF.